These T cell receptor beta chains were read from a single sample in a study of T-cell reconstitution after alpha-beta-depleted transplantation in children. TCRdb independently ran MiXCR on the PCR reads; one entry per CDR3 protein. Among around 450,000 distinct CDR3 sequences listed, about 45% were seen once. This specimen consisted of PBMCs, obtained before TCRalphabeta/CD19-depleted stem cell transplant. The receptors shown here come from a girl aged 2-10 years with aplastic anemia, due to receive a stem cell transplant. Both conserved end residues are part of each CDR3. D genes are given only for firm matches. A clone size is listed for some rows: how often the clone was seen (once, few, many), or a class if it is expanded.

j_call,v_call,clone_size,d_call,cdr3_aa,cdr3_nt
TRBJ2-3,TRBV3-1,.,.,CASSKQGEGKQYF,TGTGCCAGCTCCAAGCAGGGCGAGGGCAAGCAGTATTTT
TRBJ2-3,TRBV7-9,many,.,CASSLGTGWGTDTQYF,TGTGCCAGCAGCTTAGGCACTGGTTGGGGCACAGATACGCAGTATTTT
TRBJ2-3,TRBV20-1,once,TRBD2,CSASVTSGSGSDTQYF,TGCAGTGCTAGTGTGACTAGCGGGAGCGGATCCGATACGCAGTATTTT
TRBJ2-7,TRBV27,.,.,CASSLYGTPPGEQYF,TGTGCCAGCAGTTTATATGGGACACCACCAGGCGAGCAGTACTTC
TRBJ2-7,TRBV6-5,many,TRBD1,CASSYWDRGSNEQYF,TGTGCCAGCAGTTACTGGGACAGAGGCTCTAACGAGCAGTACTTC
TRBJ1-3,TRBV11-2,.,.,CASSPRGTGLSGNTIYF,TGTGCCAGCAGCCCCCGTGGGACGGGGCTCTCTGGAAACACCATATATTTT
TRBJ2-7,TRBV20-1,.,TRBD1,CSARQPGQGGEQYF,TGCAGTGCTAGACAACCGGGACAGGGTGGCGAGCAGTACTTC
TRBJ2-7,TRBV27,many,.,CASSFTHGAYEQYF,TGTGCCAGCAGTTTCACCCACGGGGCCTACGAGCAGTACTTC
TRBJ2-7,TRBV5-1,.,TRBD2,CASTVAGGDEQYF,TGCGCCAGCACCGTAGCGGGAGGCGATGAGCAGTACTTC
TRBJ2-7,TRBV5-1,few,.,CASSLQEAGEQYF,TGCGCCAGCAGCTTGCAGGAGGCGGGGGAGCAGTACTTC
TRBJ2-2,TRBV6-1,few,TRBD1,CASRGQGAAGELFF,TGTGCCAGCAGGGGACAGGGGGCCGCCGGGGAGCTGTTTTTT
TRBJ2-5,TRBV28,few,.,CASGVAETQYF,TGTGCCAGCGGAGTAGCGGAGACCCAGTACTTC
TRBJ1-5,TRBV5-6,many,.,CASSPTGRQPQHF,TGTGCCAGCAGCCCCACAGGGAGGCAGCCCCAGCATTTT
TRBJ2-6,TRBV20-1,.,.,CSASDGSSGANVLTF,TGCAGTGCTAGTGATGGGTCCTCTGGGGCCAACGTCCTGACTTTC
TRBJ1-2,TRBV7-9,.,.,CASSLPGRTIYGYTF,TGTGCCAGCAGCTTACCCGGGAGGACAATCTATGGCTACACCTTC
TRBJ2-7,TRBV4-1,many,.,CASSQESGSPNYEQYF,TGCGCCAGCAGCCAGGAATCCGGGTCCCCAAATTACGAGCAGTACTTC
TRBJ2-3,TRBV29-1,.,.,CSVRGLSTDTQYF,TGCAGCGTCCGGGGGCTGAGCACAGATACGCAGTATTTT
TRBJ2-1,TRBV6-5,few,TRBD2,CASSYSPAGGRVNEQFF,TGTGCCAGCAGTTACTCTCCAGCGGGAGGCCGTGTCAATGAGCAGTTCTTC
TRBJ1-2,TRBV7-2,many,TRBD1,CASSSPTGSYGYTF,TGTGCCAGCAGCTCCCCGACAGGGTCCTATGGCTACACCTTC
TRBJ2-5,TRBV7-9,.,TRBD2,CASSGGRGPAQETQYF,TGTGCCAGCAGCGGAGGGAGGGGACCGGCACAAGAGACCCAGTACTTC
TRBJ1-6,TRBV20-1,few,TRBD1,CSARARGQGNSPLHF,TGCAGTGCTAGAGCCCGGGGACAGGGGAATTCACCCCTCCACTTT
TRBJ1-1,TRBV29-1,.,.,CSVEKLQGTEAFF,TGCAGCGTTGAGAAGCTCCAGGGCACTGAAGCTTTCTTT
TRBJ2-1,TRBV18,.,TRBD1,CASSRGQGNNEQFF,TGTGCCAGCTCCCGGGGACAGGGAAACAATGAGCAGTTCTTC
TRBJ2-2,TRBV3-1,.,TRBD2,CASSRAAWGGMSNTGELFF,TGTGCCAGCAGCCGGGCAGCTTGGGGGGGTATGTCGAACACCGGGGAGCTGTTTTTT
TRBJ1-6,TRBV29-1,.,TRBD1,CSPRNRGGSPLHF,TGCAGCCCTCGTAACAGGGGAGGTTCACCCCTCCACTTT
TRBJ2-5,TRBV14,.,TRBD2,CASSQDRPLNSLAGDETQYF,TGTGCCAGCAGCCAAGATCGTCCCCTTAATTCTCTAGCGGGAGACGAGACCCAGTACTTC
TRBJ2-3,TRBV20-1,.,.,CSARWSTDTQYF,TGCAGTGCTAGGTGGAGCACAGATACGCAGTATTTT
TRBJ1-1,TRBV27,.,.,CASTRNIGAEAFF,TGTGCCAGCACGCGGAACATCGGAGCTGAAGCTTTCTTT
TRBJ2-2,TRBV3-1,many,TRBD2,CASSQLGLAVDTGELFF,TGTGCCAGCAGCCAACTTGGACTAGCGGTTGACACCGGGGAGCTGTTTTTT
TRBJ2-5,TRBV4-1,few,.,CASSQVAETQYF,TGCGCCAGCAGCCAAGTCGCCGAGACCCAGTACTTC
TRBJ2-1,TRBV24-1,.,.,CATSRGSNNEQFF,TGTGCCACCAGTCGTGGGAGCAACAATGAGCAGTTCTTC
TRBJ2-3,TRBV28,.,TRBD2,CASSETSVADTQYF,TGTGCCAGCAGTGAAACTAGCGTCGCAGATACGCAGTATTTT
TRBJ1-5,TRBV5-6,few,.,CASSLYSYSNQPQHF,TGTGCCAGCAGCTTGTACAGCTATAGCAATCAGCCCCAGCATTTT
TRBJ2-6,TRBV11-1,.,TRBD1,CASSPRTGTDLLGANVLTF,TGTGCCAGCAGCCCCCGGACAGGCACGGATCTACTTGGGGCCAACGTCCTGACTTTC
TRBJ2-3,TRBV27,.,.,CASSPLGGTDTQYF,TGTGCCAGCAGCCCCCTGGGGGGAACAGATACGCAGTATTTT
TRBJ2-7,TRBV20-1,few,.,CSARDPRGTSYEQYF,TGCAGTGCTAGAGATCCCAGGGGCACATCCTACGAGCAGTACTTC
TRBJ2-1,TRBV20-1,.,TRBD2,CSARDLFTGGDYNEQFF,TGCAGTGCTAGAGATTTGTTTACGGGAGGCGACTACAATGAGCAGTTCTTC
TRBJ2-2,TRBV5-1,.,.,CASKLGPANTGELFF,TGCGCCAGCAAGTTGGGGCCGGCGAACACCGGGGAGCTGTTTTTT
TRBJ2-3,TRBV28,.,.,CASSISSATDTQYF,TGTGCCAGCAGCATCTCGTCCGCCACAGATACGCAGTATTTT
TRBJ2-2,TRBV6-2/TRBV6-3,few,TRBD1,CASSYARQGNTGELFF,TGTGCCAGCAGTTACGCGAGACAGGGGAACACCGGGGAGCTGTTTTTT
TRBJ1-1,TRBV7-9,many,.,CASSLAGALETEAFF,TGTGCCAGCAGCTTAGCAGGGGCTTTGGAAACTGAAGCTTTCTTT
TRBJ2-3,TRBV4-3,.,TRBD1,CASSRGLGVETDTQYF,TGCGCCAGCAGCAGGGGGCTGGGGGTGGAAACAGATACGCAGTATTTT
TRBJ1-5,TRBV20-1,.,.,CSARDLEGDNQPQHF,TGCAGTGCTAGAGACCTAGAGGGGGACAATCAGCCCCAGCATTTT
TRBJ2-1,TRBV5-1,many,TRBD1,CASSIQGQGKFNEQFF,TGCGCCAGCAGCATACAGGGACAGGGGAAGTTCAATGAGCAGTTCTTC
TRBJ1-1,TRBV11-2,.,.,CASSLDRGRALNTEAFF,TGTGCCAGCAGCTTAGACCGGGGCAGAGCCTTGAACACTGAAGCTTTCTTT
TRBJ2-2,TRBV20-1,few,TRBD2,CSARGLAQNTGELFF,TGCAGTGCTAGAGGACTAGCCCAGAACACCGGGGAGCTGTTTTTT
TRBJ2-7,TRBV5-6,many,.,CASSYLIENEQYF,TGTGCCAGCAGCTACTTAATAGAAAACGAGCAGTACTTC
TRBJ2-1,TRBV3-1,.,TRBD2,CASSQGTSGRGENEQFF,TGTGCCAGCAGCCAAGGGACTAGCGGGAGAGGGGAAAATGAGCAGTTCTTC
TRBJ1-1,TRBV7-9,many,.,CASKGGWKMNTEAFF,TGTGCCAGCAAAGGAGGTTGGAAAATGAACACTGAAGCTTTCTTT
TRBJ2-3,TRBV7-3,few,TRBD1,CASSLTGTGGRGTQYF,TGTGCCAGCAGCTTAACGGGGACAGGGGGCCGGGGTACGCAGTATTTT
TRBJ2-1,TRBV14,.,TRBD1,CASSQATVGQGYNEQFF,TGTGCCAGCAGCCAAGCAACTGTAGGACAGGGATACAATGAGCAGTTCTTC
TRBJ2-4,TRBV20-1,.,TRBD2,CSAPVGGRGSRNIQYF,TGCAGTGCCCCCGTTGGCGGGAGAGGGTCCAGGAACATTCAGTACTTC
TRBJ2-7,TRBV28,.,.,CASSPGMWGTVERKYF,TGTGCCAGCAGTCCGGGGATGTGGGGGACCGTGGAACGAAAGTACTTC
TRBJ2-6,TRBV7-6,.,.,CASSFLLTGSRGANVLTF,TGTGCCAGCAGCTTCCTCTTAACAGGGTCGCGTGGGGCCAACGTCCTGACTTTC
TRBJ2-7,TRBV28,.,.,CASSVNGHGTYEQYF,TGTGCCAGCAGCGTGAACGGACACGGGACCTACGAGCAGTACTTC
TRBJ2-3,TRBV6-2/TRBV6-3,.,.,CASSPGGQISDTQYF,TGTGCCAGCAGCCCGGGGGGCCAGATCTCAGATACGCAGTATTTT
TRBJ1-1,TRBV27,few,.,CASSLVPNTEAFF,TGTGCCAGCAGTCTAGTCCCTAACACTGAAGCTTTCTTT
TRBJ2-2,TRBV6-1,many,TRBD1,CATRLGTANTGELFF,TGTGCCACTCGTTTGGGGACAGCGAACACCGGGGAGCTGTTTTTT